The source of this T cell receptor (beta chain) is a study of cytotoxic CD8 clonotypes in ibrutinib-treated CLL. Study results and caveats: Baseline clonality was higher than in age-matched healthy donors and moved in step with circulating CD8+ T-cell counts.

V trimming: 5 bases; J trimming: 4 bases; junction bases outside the gene matches: 10. The CDR3 sequence is 14 residues long. Germline V gives CDR1 GTSNPN, CDR2 SVGIG (reference sequence). Clones were sequenced by immunoSEQ multiplex PCR, and TCRdb holds only the in-frame ones, with some missing. In the table there are fewer than 200,000 clones, 84% of which are singletons. A note on this clone: What it binds is not known.

The V and J genes are TRBV30 and TRBJ1-1; TRBD1 agrees at 7 bases. The TCR originated in a human donor with chronic lymphocytic leukemia. This specimen consisted of PBMCs, obtained after 24 months of ibrutinib treatment. The CDR3 protein is CAWSSGGGGTEAFF. CDR3 in DNA: TGTGCCTGGTCCTCAGGGGGGGGAGGCACTGAAGCTTTCTTT. The full variable domain, in which reference TRBV30 and TRBJ1-1 provide the parts outside the CDR3, is SQTIHQWPATLVQPVGSPLSLECTVEGTSNPNLYWYRQAAGRGLQLLFYSVGIGQISSEVPQNLSASRPQDRQFILSSKKLLLSDSGFYLCAWSSGGGGTEAFFGQGTRLTVV.